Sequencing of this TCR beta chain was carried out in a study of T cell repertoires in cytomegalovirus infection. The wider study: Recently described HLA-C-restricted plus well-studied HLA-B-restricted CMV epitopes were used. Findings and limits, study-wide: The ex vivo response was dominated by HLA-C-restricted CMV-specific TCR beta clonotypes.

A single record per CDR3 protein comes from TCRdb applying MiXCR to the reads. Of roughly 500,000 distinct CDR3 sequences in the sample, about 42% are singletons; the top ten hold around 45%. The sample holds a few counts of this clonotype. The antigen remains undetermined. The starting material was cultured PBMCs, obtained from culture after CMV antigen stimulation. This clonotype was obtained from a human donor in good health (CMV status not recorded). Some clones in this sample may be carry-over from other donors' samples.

The CDR3 here is CASSLVPGSSYNEQFF. Written as DNA, the CDR3 is TGTGCCAGCAGCTTAGTACCGGGTAGCTCCTACAATGAGCAGTTCTTC. This chain joins TRBV7-6 and TRBJ2-1; D uncertain. CDR1 and CDR2 from the germline V gene are SGHVS and FNYEAQ. Trimming stripped 1 base from V and 0 bases from J, with 10 bases between. This CDR3 is 16 amino acids long.